A single sample is the source of the 16 T cell receptor beta chains below, sequenced in a study of blood T cell repertoires in COVID-19. Sequencing used immunoSEQ multiplex PCR; TCRdb keeps in-frame clones, though not all of them. The sample lists 50,000 to 65,000 clones, roughly 89% seen once, with approximately 5% in the top ten. The sequenced sample was peripheral blood. The receptors stem from a human donor in a cohort sampled during active COVID-19.

The chain is built from TRBV11-2 and TRBJ1-1, with D maybe TRBD1 (6 bases). Germline lookup yields CDR1 SGHAT and CDR2 FQNNGV. The CDR3 covers 18 residues. V was clipped by 4 bases and J by 3 bases, with 24 bases between them. The CDR3 is CASSSNMPLRGAHTEAFF. The CDR3, as DNA: TGTGCCAGCAGCTCCAATATGCCGCTACGGGGGGCTCACACTGAAGCTTTCTTT.

The rearrangement joins TRBV4-1 to TRBJ2-7; 8 bases match TRBD1. The CDR3 consists of 18 residues. The germline V gene has CDR1 MGHRA and CDR2 YSYEKL. Trimming cost V 1 base and J 4 bases; bases outside gene matches: 15. The CDR3: CASSQVYGSSRGQYEQYF. As DNA, the CDR3 is TGCGCCAGCAGCCAAGTCTATGGAAGTTCCAGGGGGCAATACGAGCAGTACTTC.

The chain combines TRBV10-3 with TRBJ2-3, with 8 bases lining up with TRBD2. Trimming removed 6 bases from V and 3 bases from J; junction bases left unmatched: 2. CDR1 ENHRY and CDR2 SYGVKD come from the germline V gene. The CDR3 runs 13 residues. The CDR3 DNA sequence: TGTGCCATCAGGAGCGGGGGAACAGATACGCAGTATTTT. This gives the protein CAIRSGGTDTQYF.

The sample holds one count of this clone. The J gene is TRBJ2-2, the V gene TRBV28, with unresolved D. Germline CDR1 is MDHEN and CDR2 is SYDVKM. CDR3 length: 13 residues. V was cut by 6 bases and J by 5 bases, with 10 bases left in between. The CDR3 nucleotides are TGTGCCAGCAGGACTCAGTCTACCGGGGAGCTGTTTTTT. The encoded protein is CASRTQSTGELFF. Combining the CDR3 with reference TRBV28 and TRBJ2-2 gives the whole variable domain DVKVTQSSRYLVKRTGEKVFLECVQDMDHENMFWYRQDPGLGLRLIYFSYDVKMKEKGDIPEGYSVSREKKERFSLILESASTNQTSMYLCASRTQSTGELFFGEGSRLTVL.

The chain links TRBV24-1 to TRBJ2-1; 14 positions agree with TRBD2. The CDR3 extends over 18 amino acids. Per the germline V gene, CDR1 is KGHDR and CDR2 is SFDVKD. Trimming cost V 3 bases and J 3 bases; bases outside gene matches: 6. The CDR3 here is CATSDRRTSGRYYNEQFF. The CDR3 nucleotides read TGTGCCACCAGTGATCGACGGACTAGCGGGAGGTACTACAATGAGCAGTTCTTC.

This clone appeared a single time. The chain combines TRBV7-2 with TRBJ2-5; 10 nucleotides align to TRBD1. J was trimmed by 10 bases and V by 4 bases; bases with no gene match: 3. Germline values: CDR1 SGHTA, CDR2 FQGNSA. The CDR3 runs to 12 residues. CDR3 DNA sequence: TGTGCCAGCAGCTGGACAGGGGGGGGCCAGTACTTC. It codes for CASSWTGGGQYF.

V is TRBV3-1 (or the pseudogene TRBV3-2) and J is TRBJ2-2; no clear D. The germline V gene encodes CDR1 LGHDT and CDR2 YNNKEL (reference sequence). V was pared by 4 bases and J by 11 bases, with 2 bases between. The CDR3 runs to 9 residues. The CDR3 coding sequence is TGTGCCAGCAGCCCAGAGCTGTTTTTT. Its protein product is CASSPELFF.

The chain uses TRBV1 and TRBJ2-1; the D call of TRBD2 is as the table states it, not checked on the DNA. TRBV1 counts as a pseudogene. The CDR3 has 15 residues. The CDR3 nucleotides are TGCACCAGCAGCTACGGGAGGGGGTCCTACAATGAGCAGTTCTTC. This gives the protein CTSSYGRGSYNEQFF.

J is TRBJ2-7 and V is TRBV6-1, with unresolved D. CDR3 length: 14 amino acids. V lost 1 base to trimming and J lost 0 bases, with 7 bases between them. Looked up from germline, CDR1 is MNHNS and CDR2 is SASEGT. The CDR3 here is CASSEGEFSYEQYF. Here the CDR3 DNA reads TGTGCCAGCAGTGAAGGCGAATTCTCCTACGAGCAGTACTTC.

This chain joins TRBV9 and TRBJ1-3; no definite D call. The CDR3 sequence is 15 residues long. Trimming took 0 bases from V and 0 from J, leaving 7 bases between them. CDR1 is SGDLS, CDR2 YYNGEE, per germline. DNA for the CDR3: TGTGCCAGCAGCGTAGGTGACACCTCTGGAAACACCATATATTTT. It translates to CASSVGDTSGNTIYF.

The chain links TRBV28 to TRBJ1-1; TRBD1 matches 8 bases. The CDR3 is 14 residues long. Trimming cost V 9 bases and J 1 base; bases outside gene matches: 7. Germline values: CDR1 MDHEN, CDR2 SYDVKM. CDR3 sequence reads: CASRPGTGNTEAFF. Here the CDR3 DNA reads TGTGCCAGTCGTCCCGGGACAGGGAACACTGAAGCTTTCTTT.

The chain has TRBV29-1 and TRBJ1-1; no clear D. The germline gives CDR1 SQVTM, CDR2 ANQGSEA. V lost 6 bases, J lost 7 bases, and 18 bases lay in between. The CDR3 contains 13 residues. The CDR3 nucleotides read TGCAGCGTCTTGACCTTAACAGCTCTTGAAGCTTTCTTT. It specifies CSVLTLTALEAFF.

This chain joins TRBV7-6 and TRBJ1-4, with 10 bases aligning to TRBD1. Germline V gene lookup returns CDR1 SGHVS and CDR2 FNYEAQ. The CDR3 consists of 15 residues. V trimming: 5 bases; J trimming: 7 bases; junction bases outside the gene matches: 7. The CDR3 DNA reads as TGTGCCAGCAGCCCACGGGACAGGGGCGGTGAAAAACTGTTTTTT. It yields the protein CASSPRDRGGEKLFF. The full variable domain, completed using reference TRBV7-6 and TRBJ1-4, is GAGVSQSPRYKVTKRGQDVALRCDPISGHVSLYWYRQALGQGPEFLTYFNYEAQQDKSGLPNDRFSAERPEGSISTLTIQRTEQRDSAMYRCASSPRDRGGEKLFFGSGTQLSVL.

J is TRBJ2-3 and V is TRBV3-1 (or the pseudogene TRBV3-2); 9 nucleotides align to TRBD2. The CDR3 covers 19 residues. The ends lost 4 bases at V and 0 bases at J; junction bases unmatched: 14. Looked up from germline, CDR1 is LGHDT and CDR2 is YNNKEL (reference sequence). The CDR3 DNA sequence: TGTGCCAGCAGCCTCGTCCTTAGCGGGGGCAAAGCTAGCACAGATACGCAGTATTTT. It is translated as CASSLVLSGGKASTDTQYF.

The rearrangement links TRBV29-1 to TRBJ1-3; possibly TRBD1 for D (5 bases). V lost 6 bases to trimming and J lost 1 base, with 13 bases between them. CDR3 length: 14 residues. Germline values: CDR1 SQVTM, CDR2 ANQGSEA. CDR3 in amino acids: CSVLDSRSGNTIYF. The CDR3 DNA follows: TGCAGCGTACTTGACAGCCGATCTGGAAACACCATATATTTT.

The chain links TRBV19 to TRBJ2-7, with 9 bases identical to TRBD1. The CDR3 runs 15 residues. Trimming took 5 bases from V and 2 from J; bases not matched to a gene: 7. Germline V gene lookup returns CDR1 LNHDA and CDR2 SQIVND (reference sequence). The CDR3 bases are TGTGCCAGTAGTCAGAGACAGGGGGAAACCTACGAGCAGTACTTC. Protein product: CASSQRQGETYEQYF.